This TCR beta chain was identified during a study of blood T cell repertoires in COVID-19. Looking at the study overall: Samples of COVID-19 (acute and convalescent) were obtained from the United States, Italy and Spain. T cells, B-cell-depleted T cells, or PBMCs supplied cDNA or gDNA.

CDR3 length equals 20 residues. Authors' data handling: Nucleated cell counts were estimated from reference gene primer amplification. The assay was immunoSEQ multiplex PCR, and TCRdb's table has in-frame clones only and misses some. That table gives V, J and clone size, and the DNA gave D and trimming. The table records 100,000 or so clones, roughly 76% of them present only once. The V gene is TRBV7-5, the J gene TRBJ2-1; the table calls TRBD2, which could not be checked here. TRBV7-5 is tagged as a pseudogene. The sequencing sample was made of peripheral blood. This TCR was sampled from a woman between 65 and 79 years old with acute or convalescent COVID-19. The CDR3 DNA reads TGTGTCAGAAGCTTAGAGGGACTAGCGGGACCCGGAGGGGACTACAATGAGCAGTTCTTC. Its translation: CVRSLEGLAGPGGDYNEQFF.